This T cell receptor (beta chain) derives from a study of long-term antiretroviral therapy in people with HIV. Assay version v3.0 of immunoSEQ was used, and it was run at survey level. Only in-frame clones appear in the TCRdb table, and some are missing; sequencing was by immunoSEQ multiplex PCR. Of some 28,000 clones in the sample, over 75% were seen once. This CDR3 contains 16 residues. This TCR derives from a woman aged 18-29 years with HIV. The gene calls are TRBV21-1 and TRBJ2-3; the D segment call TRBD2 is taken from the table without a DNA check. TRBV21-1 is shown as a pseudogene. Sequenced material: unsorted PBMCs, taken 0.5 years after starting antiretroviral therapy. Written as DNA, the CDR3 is TGTGCCTTTTCAGGGGCTAGCGGGAGAACGACAGATACGCAGTATTTT. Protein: CAFSGASGRTTDTQYF.